This TCR beta chain appears in the sequencing data of a study of cytomegalovirus exposure and HLA in healthy donors. Primers: 60 Vbeta forward and 13 Jbeta reverse. Method: immunoSEQ multiplex PCR; TCRdb's copy keeps in-frame clones and lacks some. The sample consists of 150,000 to 200,000 clones, roughly 80% of them appearing once. V gave up 7 bases and J gave up 2 bases, with 14 bases separating them. The CDR3 has 14 amino acids. Germline V gene data show CDR1 as MNHEY and CDR2 as SVGAGI. The sample comprised PBMCs. The TCR originated in a woman aged 18-29 years in good health and CMV-seronegative. The rearrangement links TRBV6-5 to TRBJ1-2; D is possibly TRBD1 (6 bases). CDR3 DNA sequence: TGTGCCAGCAAGCAGACGGGACAAAACTATGGCTACACCTTC. Protein: CASKQTGQNYGYTF.